This T cell receptor beta chain stems from a study of identifying expanded T cells in peripheral blood. Study observations and caveats: Differentially abundant clones: around 1.2 between replicates, roughly 16 at approximately 13 days, more than 18 at four.

Germline V gene sequence: CDR1 DFQATT, CDR2 SNEGSKA (reference sequence). V shed 5 bases and J shed 8 bases, with 11 bases lying between them. CDR3 length: 11 amino acids. The assay was immunoSEQ multiplex PCR, and TCRdb's table has in-frame clones only and misses some. The sample yields around 120,000 clones, 84% seen once. Comment on this clone: As yet, its antigen is unknown.

This TCR was recovered from a person aged 18-70 years in good health. This chain links TRBV20-1 with TRBJ2-3; D is uncertain. Specimen: blood. The CDR3 reads CSAHLGLTQYF. DNA for the CDR3: TGCAGTGCTCACCTTGGGCTTACGCAGTATTTT.